This is a list of T cell receptor beta chains from one sample in a study of blood T cell repertoires in COVID-19. Measured with immunoSEQ multiplex PCR; TCRdb has only the in-frame clones, and not every one. The data contain about 120,000 clones, approximately 90% of them singletons. Sequencing was carried out using peripheral blood. These receptors originate from a human donor with active COVID-19. The donor label of this sample is uncertain. Each CDR3 is given with its conserved first and last residue. D genes are given only for firm matches. Not every row has a clone size; where given, it reads once, few, many or a size class.

d_call,v_call,clone_size,j_call,cdr3_aa,cdr3_nt
-,TRBV5-1,-,TRBJ2-5,CASSSGLEVKETQYF,TGCGCCAGCAGCTCGGGACTGGAGGTAAAAGAGACCCAGTACTTC
-,TRBV2,-,TRBJ2-7,CASSRTTYEQYF,TGTGCCAGCAGTCGGACTACCTACGAGCAGTACTTC
TRBD1,TRBV10-3,-,TRBJ1-4,CAIREDKQGEKLFF,TGTGCCATCAGGGAGGACAAACAGGGGGAAAAACTGTTTTTT
-,TRBV28,few,TRBJ1-4,CASSYPGQSNEKLFF,TGTGCCAGCAGTTACCCCGGACAGTCAAATGAAAAACTGTTTTTT
TRBD2,TRBV4-3,-,TRBJ2-7,CASSRSSGGHYEQYF,TGCGCCAGCAGCCGCTCTAGCGGGGGTCACTACGAGCAGTACTTC
TRBD1,TRBV27,few,TRBJ1-2,CASSSQTGDYGYTF,TGTGCCAGCAGTTCCCAAACAGGGGACTATGGCTACACCTTC
TRBD1,TRBV7-2,-,TRBJ2-2,CASSSQGAVTGELFF,TGTGCCAGCAGTTCTCAGGGGGCGGTCACCGGGGAGCTGTTTTTT
-,TRBV6-5,-,TRBJ2-2,CASSYSRTEDTGELFF,TGTGCCAGCAGTTACTCGCGTACAGAAGACACCGGGGAGCTGTTTTTT
TRBD1,TRBV6-5,-,TRBJ2-7,CASSYGGQGVYEQYF,TGTGCCAGCAGTTACGGCGGACAGGGGGTCTACGAGCAGTACTTC
-,TRBV30,-,TRBJ2-5,CAWSRTVKTQYF,TGTGCCTGGAGCAGGACAGTCAAGACCCAGTACTTC
TRBD2,TRBV29-1,-,TRBJ2-3,CSVEGTSGAPDTQYF,TGCAGCGTTGAAGGGACTAGCGGGGCTCCAGATACGCAGTATTTT
TRBD1,TRBV2,-,TRBJ2-7,CASRKGQVGYEQYF,TGTGCCAGCAGAAAGGGACAGGTCGGCTACGAGCAGTACTTC
-,TRBV6-2/TRBV6-3,-,TRBJ1-2,CASSRTTRGPYGYTF,TGTGCCAGCAGTCGGACGACTCGCGGGCCTTATGGCTACACCTTC
TRBD2,TRBV28,few,TRBJ2-3,CASSPTSGGTDTQYF,TGTGCCAGCAGTCCGACTAGCGGCGGAACAGATACGCAGTATTTT
TRBD1,TRBV2,-,TRBJ1-2,CASRDRGIGGYTF,TGTGCCAGCAGGGACAGGGGGATTGGTGGCTACACCTTC
-,TRBV6-4,-,TRBJ2-2,CASGKGQRTFLCANTGELFF,TGTGCCAGCGGGAAGGGCCAGCGGACTTTTCTTTGCGCGAACACCGGGGAGCTGTTTTTT
TRBD2,TRBV27,-,TRBJ2-3,CASSLRTLAGGTDTQYF,TGTGCCAGCAGTTTAAGGACTCTAGCGGGGGGCACAGATACGCAGTATTTT
TRBD1,TRBV7-9,-,TRBJ2-7,CASSLTGAYEQYF,TGTGCCAGCAGCCTGACAGGGGCGTACGAGCAGTACTTC
-,TRBV30,once,TRBJ2-5,CAWTHGETQYF,TGTGCCTGGACCCACGGGGAGACCCAGTACTTC
-,TRBV12-2,-,TRBJ1-1,CASRFKARQVPMNTEAFF,TGTGCAAGTCGCTTCAAGGCTCGACAGGTCCCAATGAACACTGAAGCTTTCTTT